This T cell receptor (beta chain) was retrieved from a study of OX40 agonist ivuxolimab in advanced cancers. Study-wide findings and caveats: Antigen specificity was not determined for the expanded peripheral T cells. CD4+ and CD8+ blood T cells expanded clonally by week 6 at 0.1 to 3.0 mg/kg.

Comment on this clone: Its antigen is as yet unknown.

The table came from immunoSEQ multiplex PCR; TCRdb's copy has only in-frame clones and leaves some out. The data show some 37,000 clones, about 81% seen once. The source material was CD4+ or CD8+ T cells sorted from blood, sampled in a trial of the OX40 agonist ivuxolimab. This sequence originates from an adult with an advanced solid tumor such as melanoma, head and neck, liver or kidney cancer.

The CDR3 is CASSPGGGYEQYF. The CDR3 DNA reads TGTGCCAGTAGTCCCGGAGGAGGGTACGAGCAGTACTTC. J is TRBJ2-7 and V is TRBV19; D possibly corresponds to TRBD2 (6 bases). The V gene's germline CDR1 is LNHDA and CDR2 SQIVND (reference sequence). The CDR3 totals 13 residues. Trimming stripped 5 bases from V and 4 bases from J, with 12 bases between.